Following are 5 T cell receptor beta chains from one sample sequenced in a study of blood T cell repertoires in COVID-19. Clones were sequenced by immunoSEQ multiplex PCR, and TCRdb holds only the in-frame ones, with some missing. This repertoire shows around 160,000 clones, almost 90% found once; its top ten account for roughly 2.1%. The source material was peripheral blood. These TCRs come from a human donor in a cohort sampled during active COVID-19.

This rearrangement joins TRBV27 to TRBJ1-1; 7 bases are shared with TRBD1. With V trimmed by 5 bases and J by 5 bases, 8 bases remained unmatched. In germline, CDR1 is MNHEY, CDR2 SMNVEV (reference sequence). This CDR3 contains 14 residues. CDR3 region: CASSPLGTVTEAFF. The DNA for the CDR3 is TGTGCCAGCAGTCCCCTCGGGACAGTAACTGAAGCTTTCTTT.

This clone was found a few times. The CDR3, as DNA: TGTGCCAGCAGCCATATCCCCGCAGGGAACACTGAAGCTTTCTTT. Amino acid sequence: CASSHIPAGNTEAFF. The V gene is TRBV6-2 or TRBV6-3, the J gene TRBJ1-1; D gene ambiguous. This CDR3 has 15 residues. Trimming shortened V by 6 bases and J by 1 base, and 15 bases separated the two germline ends. Germline CDR1 MNHEY, CDR2 SVGEGT.

The chain employs TRBV9 and TRBJ2-5, with a weak D call TRBD2 (5 bases). V lost 3 bases to trimming and J lost 1 base, with 16 bases between them. CDR3 size: 16 residues. Germline V lookup: CDR1 SGDLS, CDR2 YYNGEE. The CDR3 is CASSERGGSPQETQYF. The DNA of the CDR3 is TGTGCCAGCAGCGAAAGAGGAGGATCACCCCAAGAGACCCAGTACTTC.

DNA of the CDR3: TGTGCCAGCAGCTTCGGAACAGAAGGAAACACCATATATTTT. Protein: CASSFGTEGNTIYF. The chain carries TRBV7-9 and TRBJ1-3, with D uncertain. There are 14 residues in the CDR3. From germline, CDR1 is SEHNR and CDR2 FQNEAQ (reference sequence). Trimming cost V 3 bases and J 4 bases, with 10 bases left between them.

The V call is TRBV6-2 or TRBV6-3, the J call TRBJ2-5; 7 nucleotides match TRBD1. Per the germline V gene, CDR1 is MNHEY and CDR2 is SVGEGT. The CDR3 sequence is 16 residues long. Trimming removed 2 bases from V and 2 bases from J; junction bases left unmatched: 8. The chain's CDR3 is CASSYPQGQLQETQYF. For the CDR3, the DNA is TGTGCCAGCAGTTACCCTCAGGGACAGCTACAAGAGACCCAGTACTTC.